These 15 T cell receptor beta chains were sequenced from one sample in a study of Graves' ophthalmopathy and Graves' hyperthyroidism (dated by TCRdb to 2017 to 2018). The instrument was an Illumina HiSeq 2000. For repertoire sequencing, the TCR beta CDR3 regions were amplified from RNA transcripts. The first round was an RT-PCR using HTBI primers with the Qiagen OneStep RT-PCR kit, and this first round was followed by a second-round multiplex PCR, then size selection and purification. The raw public data were reprocessed by TCRdb itself: fastp quality trimming at Q25, MiXCR clonotype calling, in-frame beta chains only. CDR3 protein sequences are deduplicated, and each keeps its most common genes and DNA. Counted in this sample were over a million distinct CDR3 sequences; about 40% of them appeared once. The ten most abundant clones make up around 10% of the sample. The sequenced sample was peripheral blood or thyroid tissue (not recorded which). The receptors were gathered from an adult man with Graves' hyperthyroidism.

The chain combines TRBV7-2 with TRBJ1-1; D gene uncertain. Trimming stripped 5 bases from V and 11 bases from J, with 18 bases between. This CDR3 is 13 amino acids long. Germline-derived CDR1 and CDR2 are SGHTA and FQGNSA. CDR3: CASSVREVRRAFF. The DNA for the CDR3 is TGTGCCAGCAGCGTCCGGGAGGTCCGCAGGGCTTTCTTT.

The sample holds many counts of this clonotype. This chain uses TRBV19 with TRBJ1-2, with D uncertain. This CDR3 is 13 amino acids long. V was pared by 3 bases and J by 6 bases, with 11 bases between. The germline V gene has CDR1 LNHDA and CDR2 SQIVND (reference sequence). CDR3 protein: CASSIGLGDGYTF. CDR3 DNA sequence: TGTGCCAGTAGTATCGGGCTTGGGGATGGCTACACCTTC. Looking up the rest from reference TRBV19 and TRBJ1-2 gives the full variable domain: DGGITQSPKYLFRKEGQNVTLSCEQNLNHDAMYWYRQDPGQGLRLIYYSQIVNDFQKGDIAEGYSVSREKKESFPLTVTSAQKNPTAFYLCASSIGLGDGYTFGSGTRLTVV.

V is TRBV10-3 and J is TRBJ1-4; the D is unclear. Looked up from germline, CDR1 is ENHRY and CDR2 is SYGVKD. This CDR3 comprises 13 residues. V lost 6 bases and J lost 0, with 5 bases in between. The CDR3 nucleotides are TGTGCCATCAGGGTAGCAACTAATGAAAAACTGTTTTTT. It translates to CAIRVATNEKLFF.

The sample holds many counts of this clonotype. V and J are TRBV7-9 and TRBJ1-2; no firm D call. Germline lookup yields CDR1 SEHNR and CDR2 FQNEAQ (reference sequence). Trimming took off 5 bases at V and 3 bases at J, with 10 bases between the two ends. The CDR3 covers 13 residues. In DNA, the CDR3 is TGTGCCAGCAGCCCAGTGCGGGACTATGGCTACACCTTC. Amino acids: CASSPVRDYGYTF. Full variable domain (outside the CDR3, taken from reference TRBV7-9 and TRBJ1-2): DTGVSQNPRHKITKRGQNVTFRCDPISEHNRLYWYRQTLGQGPEFLTYFQNEAQLEKSRLLSDRFSAERPKGSFSTLEIQRTEQGDSAMYLCASSPVRDYGYTFGSGTRLTVV.

The chain uses TRBV29-1 and TRBJ2-7; 14 bases line up with TRBD2. TRBJ2-1 matches the DNA end more closely, so the J call is doubtful. This CDR3 comprises 13 residues. Germline lookup yields CDR1 SQVTM and CDR2 ANQGSEA. CDR3 in DNA: TGCAGCGTCGAGAGGGGACTAGCGGGAGACCAGTTCTTC. Protein product: CSVERGLAGDQFF.

A remark on this clonotype: A much larger clonotype is one base distant, so this may be a read error. The rearrangement links TRBV15 to TRBJ2-2; TRBD2 matches at 8 bases. V trimming: 1 base; J trimming: 4 bases; junction bases outside the gene matches: 5. This CDR3 region has 16 residues. Looked up from germline, CDR1 is LNHNV and CDR2 is YYDKDF (reference sequence). The CDR3 is CATSRAGRGATGELFF. As DNA, the CDR3 is TGTGCCACCAGCAGAGCTGGGCGGGGGGCCACCGGGGAGCTGTTTTTT.

This clonotype appeared many times. The rearrangement links TRBV29-1 to TRBJ2-7, with D possibly TRBD1 on 5 matching bases. The CDR3 covers 12 residues. CDR1 SQVTM and CDR2 ANQGSEA come from the germline V gene. Deletions cut 1 base from V and 6 bases from J, with 10 bases between. This CDR3 is CSVEGSQGEQYF. CDR3 in DNA: TGCAGCGTTGAAGGCAGCCAGGGCGAGCAGTACTTC.

This clonotype came up many times. The chain combines TRBV20-1 with TRBJ1-5; TRBD1 might be the D (5 bases). Germline V lookup: CDR1 DFQATT, CDR2 SNEGSKA (reference sequence). This CDR3 comprises 17 residues. Trimming shortened V by 1 base and J by 4 bases, and 20 bases separated the two germline ends. CDR3 amino acids: CSARARGGTTRNQPQHF. The DNA of the CDR3 is TGCAGTGCTAGAGCAAGGGGTGGTACAACGCGGAATCAGCCCCAGCATTTT.

In regard to this clonotype: One end of the junction is discordant with germline, which a read error may explain. V usage is TRBV7-3 and J usage is TRBJ2-3, with 7 bases that match TRBD1. The germline gives CDR1 SGHTA, CDR2 FQGTGA. There are 13 residues in the CDR3. The CDR3 DNA reads as TGTGCCAGCAGCTACCAAGGGACAGTTACGCAGTATTTT. Translation: CASSYQGTVTQYF.

The V and J genes are TRBV5-1 and TRBJ2-7; D tentatively reads TRBD1 or TRBD2 (5 bases each). Germline values: CDR1 SGHRS, CDR2 YFSETQ. CDR3 length equals 15 residues. Trimming shortened V by 1 base and J by 1 base, and 12 bases separated the two germline ends. The CDR3, as DNA: TGCGCCAGCAGCTTGACCGGGACGGCGTCCTACGAGCAGTACTTC. Its translation is CASSLTGTASYEQYF.

V is TRBV12-3 or TRBV12-4 and J is TRBJ2-5, with 9 bases identical to TRBD1. The J segment lost 9 bases and the V segment lost 5 bases, leaving 10 bases of the junction unmatched. The CDR3 loop spans 14 amino acids. The CDR3 bases are TGTGCCAGCAGTATAGGGACAGGGACTCAGCCCCAGTACTTC. Protein: CASSIGTGTQPQYF.

The J gene is TRBJ2-7, the V gene TRBV30; D unclear. V gave up 0 bases and J gave up 4 bases, with 4 bases separating them. Germline V gives CDR1 GTSNPN, CDR2 SVGIG (reference sequence). The length of the CDR3 is 11 residues. The CDR3 DNA reads TGTGCCTGGAGTGTAGGTTACGAGCAGTACTTC. This encodes CAWSVGYEQYF.

The genes are TRBV7-2 and TRBJ2-6; D remains ambiguous. Germline-derived CDR1 and CDR2 are SGHTA and FQGNSA. Trimming removed 8 bases from V and 4 bases from J, with 15 bases in between. This CDR3 contains 15 residues. CDR3 DNA sequence: TGTGCCAGCCGTAACCCAAGCCTCGGGGCCAACGTCCTGACTTTC. It translates to CASRNPSLGANVLTF.

The V gene is TRBV15, the J gene TRBJ2-5; D gene ambiguous. V lost 3 bases and J 1 base, leaving 12 bases between the germline ends. The CDR3 is 15 amino acids. Germline CDR1 LNHNV, CDR2 YYDKDF (reference sequence). The CDR3: CATSSRTALQETQYF. In nucleotides, the CDR3 is TGTGCCACCAGCAGCCGCACGGCGCTCCAAGAGACCCAGTACTTC.

This clonotype appeared many times. The chain employs TRBV7-9 and TRBJ1-4; 7 nucleotides match TRBD1. This CDR3 is built from 15 residues. Looked up from germline, CDR1 is SEHNR and CDR2 is FQNEAQ (reference sequence). J was trimmed by 6 bases and V by 5 bases; bases with no gene match: 9. CDR3 loop: CASSLGTAPYEKLFF. Here the CDR3 DNA reads TGTGCCAGCAGCCTCGGGACAGCTCCATATGAAAAACTGTTTTTT.